Listed here are 17 T cell receptor beta chains from one sample, sequenced in a study of beta chain features in type 1 diabetes. Every isolated RNA sample was fully reverse transcribed, so sequencing captured expressed TCRB transcripts. Clones were read by immunoSEQ multiplex PCR, and TCRdb kept only the in-frame ones, dropping some. The top ten hold about 0.6% of the sample, which has roughly 150,000 clones, around 8% seen once. Material for sequencing was central memory CD4+ T cells from blood. The receptors originated from a man aged 18 to 30 in good health.

This clone has more than one count but fewer than ten. The rearrangement uses TRBV7-2 and TRBJ2-5; 8 positions match TRBD2. The CDR3 length is 14 residues. The V segment lost 4 bases and the J segment 4 bases; nucleotides outside the gene matches: 5. From germline, CDR1 is SGHTA and CDR2 FQGNSA. The CDR3 DNA sequence: TGTGCCAGCAGCTCTGACCTAGCGGGAGAGACCCAGTACTTC. Translated: CASSSDLAGETQYF.

The V call is TRBV27, the J call TRBJ2-5; possible D gene TRBD2, 5 bases. The V gene's germline CDR1 is MNHEY and CDR2 SMNVEV (reference sequence). This CDR3 has 13 residues. V was cut by 2 bases and J by 2 bases, with 6 bases left in between. CDR3 protein: CASSLTRQETQYF. The CDR3 nucleotides are TGTGCCAGCAGTTTAACTAGGCAAGAGACCCAGTACTTC.

There are many counts of this clone. J is TRBJ2-7 and V is TRBV7-2; 8 bases agree with TRBD1. The CDR3 is 14 residues long. Germline V gene data show CDR1 as SGHTA and CDR2 as FQGNSA. J was trimmed by 7 bases and V by 4 bases; bases with no gene match: 9. CDR3 DNA sequence: TGTGCCAGCAGCTCCGGACAGGGCGTCGAAGAGCAGTACTTC. This codes for CASSSGQGVEEQYF.

This clone was seen a handful of times. The V call is TRBV5-6, the J call TRBJ2-1; 8 bases fit TRBD1. Per the germline V gene, CDR1 is SGHDT and CDR2 is YYEEEE. Trimming at V came to 6 bases and at J to 3 bases, leaving 8 bases not matched to a gene. This CDR3 contains 15 residues. The CDR3 nucleotides read TGTGCCAGCACCTTCGGACAGGGAATCTACAATGAGCAGTTCTTC. It is translated as CASTFGQGIYNEQFF. The full variable domain, its missing parts supplied by reference TRBV5-6 and TRBJ2-1, is DAGVTQSPTHLIKTRGQQVTLRCSPKSGHDTVSWYQQALGQGPQFIFQYYEEEERQRGNFPDRFSGHQFPNYSSELNVNALLLGDSALYLCASTFGQGIYNEQFFGPGTRLTVL.

The chain employs TRBV5-1 and TRBJ2-1; 9 bases align to TRBD1. The CDR3 length is 15 residues. CDR1 is SGHRS, CDR2 YFSETQ, per germline. The junction had 5 bases not matched to a gene; V was cut back by 3 bases and J by 4 bases. The CDR3 sequence: CASSSGQGKYNEQFF. Written as DNA, the CDR3 is TGCGCCAGCAGCTCCGGACAGGGGAAGTACAATGAGCAGTTCTTC.

This clone was recorded many times. V is TRBV28 and J is TRBJ2-6; no clear D. The ends were cut back, 1 base at V and 0 bases at J, with 4 bases in the middle. Germline V gives CDR1 MDHEN, CDR2 SYDVKM. The CDR3 totals 15 residues. CDR3 region: CASSLSSSGANVLTF. The CDR3 bases are TGTGCCAGCAGTTTATCCAGCTCTGGGGCCAACGTCCTGACTTTC.

With respect to this clone: Other DNA sequences from this sample encode an identical CDR3 as well. The rearrangement joins TRBV18 to TRBJ1-5; 8 bases map to TRBD1. The CDR3 has 15 residues. Per germline, CDR1 KGHSH and CDR2 LQKENI. V lost 3 bases and J lost 1; bases outside the gene matches: 2. The CDR3 DNA reads as TGTGCCAGCTCACCGACAGGGGACAGCAATCAGCCCCAGCATTTT. Its translation: CASSPTGDSNQPQHF.

This clone was counted at least ten times. The rearrangement uses TRBV4-2 and TRBJ1-2, with D tentatively TRBD1 (6 bases). With 4 bases removed from V and 5 bases from J, the gap between germline ends came to 17 bases. The germline V gene encodes CDR1 LGHNA and CDR2 YNFKEQ. The CDR3 sequence is 15 residues long. The CDR3 loop is CASSPAGQNQYGYTF. DNA for the CDR3: TGTGCCAGCAGCCCAGCCGGACAGAACCAGTATGGCTACACCTTC.

This clone was counted only a few times. The V and J genes are TRBV19 and TRBJ2-4; TRBD2 matches at 8 bases. There are 14 residues in the CDR3. The ends lost 7 bases at V and 0 bases at J; junction bases unmatched: 2. Germline V gene data show CDR1 as LNHDA and CDR2 as SQIVND (reference sequence). The CDR3 spells CASNGGVAKNIQYF. DNA of the CDR3: TGTGCCAGTAACGGGGGGGTAGCCAAAAACATTCAGTACTTC.

This clone was picked up many times. The chain carries TRBV7-3 and TRBJ2-5, with 16 bases identical to TRBD2. This CDR3 is 17 amino acids long. The V segment lost 5 bases and the J segment 3 bases; nucleotides outside the gene matches: 6. Germline V gives CDR1 SGHTA, CDR2 FQGTGA. CDR3 residues: CASSGPGTSGREETQYF. The CDR3 DNA is TGTGCCAGCAGCGGACCGGGGACTAGCGGGAGGGAAGAGACCCAGTACTTC.

In nucleotides, the CDR3 is TGTGCCAGCAGCGTAGCGGAGGGGAGCTCCTACGAGCAGTACTTC. Translated, it gives CASSVAEGSSYEQYF. This chain connects TRBV9 to TRBJ2-7, with D possibly TRBD2 on 6 matching bases. This CDR3 is built from 15 residues. V lost 0 bases to trimming and J lost 0 bases, with 10 bases between them. Germline V gene lookup returns CDR1 SGDLS and CDR2 YYNGEE.

This clone was seen a handful of times. This rearrangement joins TRBV7-3 to TRBJ2-6; no reliable D call. The CDR3 totals 15 residues. Germline assignment: CDR1 SGHTA and CDR2 FQGTGA. The V end was cut by 2 bases, the J end by 0 bases, with 5 bases between. CDR3 sequence: CASSLYSSGANVLTF. The CDR3 bases are TGTGCCAGCAGCTTATACAGCTCTGGGGCCAACGTCCTGACTTTC. Based on the CDR3 plus reference TRBV7-3 and TRBJ2-6, the full variable domain is GAGVSQTPSNKVTEKGKYVELRCDPISGHTALYWYRQSLGQGPEFLIYFQGTGAADDSGLPNDRFFAVRPEGSVSTLKIQRTERGDSAVYLCASSLYSSGANVLTFGAGSRLTVL.

This clone was recorded at least ten times. V and J are TRBV19 and TRBJ2-1, with D perhaps matching TRBD2 (7 bases). V was pared by 9 bases and J by 4 bases, with 19 bases between. CDR1 LNHDA and CDR2 SQIVND come from the germline V gene (reference sequence). The CDR3 consists of 15 residues. CDR3 amino acids: CASDRGDTLYNEQFF. The CDR3 nucleotides read TGTGCCAGCGACCGGGGGGACACGCTATACAATGAGCAGTTCTTC.

Ten or more counts support this clone. CDR3 sequence reads: CASSNSGGAHEQYF. CDR3 sequence (DNA): TGTGCCAGCAGTAATAGCGGGGGGGCCCACGAGCAGTACTTC. This sequence joins TRBV28 and TRBJ2-7; the match to TRBD2 covers 11 bases. V lost 5 bases and J lost 5; bases outside the gene matches: 5. CDR1 and CDR2 from the germline V gene are MDHEN and SYDVKM. The length of the CDR3 is 14 residues.

This clone was counted at least ten times. The chain links TRBV29-1 to TRBJ2-4; TRBD1 is a possible D gene (5 bases). V shed 6 bases and J shed 4 bases, with 22 bases lying between them. This CDR3 has 16 amino acids. The V gene's germline CDR1 is SQVTM and CDR2 ANQGSEA. The CDR3 coding sequence is TGCAGCGTCCTAGACGACAGCCCCAAGTGGAAAAACATTCAGTACTTC. Its protein product is CSVLDDSPKWKNIQYF.

The chain uses TRBV7-2 and TRBJ2-5; D is uncertain. Germline assignment: CDR1 SGHTA and CDR2 FQGNSA. V was clipped by 5 bases and J by 5 bases, with 6 bases between them. This CDR3 spans 11 amino acids. CDR3 sequence (DNA): TGTGCCAGCAGCCTTTTGGAGACCCAGTACTTC. Protein sequence: CASSLLETQYF.

V usage is TRBV2 and J usage is TRBJ1-1; D call uncertain. Germline values: CDR1 SNHLY, CDR2 FYNNEI. V shed 1 base and J shed 3 bases, with 9 bases lying between them. This CDR3 comprises 14 residues. The CDR3 loop reads CASSEGPGYTEAFF. In DNA form, the CDR3 reads TGTGCCAGCAGTGAAGGGCCGGGGTACACTGAAGCTTTCTTT.